Listed here are 18 T cell receptor beta chains from one sample, sequenced in a study of pediatric ulcerative colitis. The rectum was sampled with one to two pinch biopsies at colonoscopy. Some clones are missing from TCRdb's copy, which holds only in-frame ones; the method was immunoSEQ multiplex PCR. The sample has 15,000 to 20,000 clones; under 75% are singletons. The sample was gut tissue. The receptors originated from a boy aged 5 to 17 with moderate ulcerative colitis.

V usage is TRBV13 and J usage is TRBJ1-2; D remains ambiguous. The CDR3 totals 14 residues. Trimming removed 2 bases at V and 5 bases at J, with 12 bases between. Germline V gives CDR1 PRHDT, CDR2 FYEKMQ (reference sequence). This chain's CDR3 is CASSLPAGGYGYTF. DNA for the CDR3: TGTGCCAGCAGCTTACCGGCAGGAGGGTATGGCTACACCTTC.

The chain couples TRBV19 to TRBJ2-3, with D possibly TRBD2 on 5 matching bases. Germline-derived CDR1 and CDR2 are LNHDA and SQIVND (reference sequence). The CDR3 is 15 amino acids. V was trimmed by 1 base and J by 4 bases, leaving 12 bases between them. This CDR3 reads CASSIGGGRADTQYF. The DNA of the CDR3 is TGTGCCAGTAGTATAGGAGGAGGTCGGGCAGATACGCAGTATTTT.

The chain has TRBV28 and TRBJ1-1; TRBD1 matches at 9 bases. The V segment lost 6 bases and the J segment 4 bases; nucleotides outside the gene matches: 6. The CDR3 spans 14 residues. Germline V gives CDR1 MDHEN, CDR2 SYDVKM. In nucleotides, the CDR3 is TGTGCCAGCAGCCAAGTGGACAGGGGCACTGAAGCTTTCTTT. The encoded protein is CASSQVDRGTEAFF.

The chain carries TRBV5-1 and TRBJ2-1, with D tentatively TRBD2 (5 bases). Germline CDR1 SGHRS, CDR2 YFSETQ. The CDR3 covers 14 residues. The ends were cut back, 7 bases at V and 5 bases at J, with 16 bases in the middle. CDR3 in amino acids: CASQTSGFNNEQFF. In DNA form, the CDR3 reads TGCGCCAGCCAAACGTCGGGGTTCAACAATGAGCAGTTCTTC.

Details on this clone: One end of the junction is discordant with germline, which a read error may explain. The CDR3 loop reads CASSLSGVNNEAFF. The CDR3 nucleotides are TGCGCCAGCAGCTTGTCAGGGGTAAACAATGAAGCTTTCTTT. This rearrangement joins TRBV5-1 to TRBJ1-1; the D gene is possibly TRBD1 (6 bases). The CDR3 runs 14 residues. Germline V CDR1 and CDR2: SGHRS, YFSETQ.

This chain joins TRBV6-1 and TRBJ1-4, with a possible D match to TRBD1 (6 bases). There are 14 residues in the CDR3. Trimming stripped 1 base from V and 6 bases from J, with 9 bases between. CDR1 MNHNS and CDR2 SASEGT come from the germline V gene. The CDR3 protein is CASSEGPGDEKLFF. The DNA for the CDR3 is TGTGCCAGCAGTGAAGGTCCAGGGGATGAAAAACTGTTTTTT.

This clone was recorded once. The chain carries TRBV5-4 and TRBJ1-1; D is possibly TRBD1 (6 bases). Trimming removed 4 bases from V and 11 bases from J, with 21 bases in between. The CDR3 length is 14 residues. Germline V gene sequence: CDR1 SGHNT, CDR2 YYREEE (reference sequence). DNA for the CDR3: TGTGCCAGCAGCCCCGCCGGGGGGGGGCTGGGTGCTTTCTTT. Its translation is CASSPAGGGLGAFF. Full variable domain (remainder filled in from reference TRBV5-4 and TRBJ1-1): ETGVTQSPTHLIKTRGQQVTLRCSSQSGHNTVSWYQQALGQGPQFIFQYYREEENGRGNFPPRFSGLQFPNYSSELNVNALELDDSALYLCASSPAGGGLGAFFGQGTRLTVV.

The V call is TRBV7-2, the J call TRBJ2-2; TRBD1 agrees at 8 bases. V lost 0 bases and J lost 0; bases outside the gene matches: 3. CDR1 is SGHTA, CDR2 FQGNSA, per germline. The CDR3 is made up of 17 amino acids. In nucleotides, the CDR3 is TGTGCCAGCAGCTTAGCGATGGACAGGGCGAACACCGGGGAGCTGTTTTTT. Translated, it gives CASSLAMDRANTGELFF.

The V gene is TRBV7-2, the J gene TRBJ2-7; TRBD2 matches 9 bases. Germline V gene sequence: CDR1 SGHTA, CDR2 FQGNSA. The CDR3 spans 15 residues. The trim removed 6 bases at V and 7 bases at J, leaving 13 bases unmatched. In DNA, the CDR3 is TGTGCCAGCAGACCTATTGCGGGAGGGCCGGGGGAGCAGTACTTC. The encoded protein is CASRPIAGGPGEQYF.

J is TRBJ2-3 and V is TRBV7-2; tentatively, D is TRBD2 (6 bases). V dropped 5 bases and J dropped 5 bases, with 23 bases sitting between them. The germline CDR1 and CDR2 sequences are SGHTA and FQGNSA. This CDR3 comprises 17 residues. Written as DNA, the CDR3 is TGTGCCAGCAGCCCCTTTTATGCGGGGCGGCCGAGAGATACGCAGTATTTT. Translated: CASSPFYAGRPRDTQYF. The whole variable domain, filled in from reference TRBV7-2 and TRBJ2-3, reads GAGVSQSPSNKVTEKGKDVELRCDPISGHTALYWYRQSLGQGLEFLIYFQGNSAPDKSGLPSDRFSAERTGGSVSTLTIQRTQQEDSAVYLCASSPFYAGRPRDTQYFGPGTRLTVL.

The chain couples TRBV4-3 to TRBJ1-3, with D tentatively TRBD1 (5 bases). Per germline, CDR1 LGHNA and CDR2 YSLEER. CDR3 length equals 16 residues. V lost 1 base to trimming and J lost 2 bases, with 12 bases between them. In nucleotides, the CDR3 is TGCGCCAGCAGCCAAGCGACAGTCTCTCCTGGAAACACCATATATTTT. As protein: CASSQATVSPGNTIYF.

The chain links TRBV6-1 to TRBJ1-2; D remains ambiguous. V gave up 8 bases and J gave up 4 bases, with 17 bases separating them. The germline V gene encodes CDR1 MNHNS and CDR2 SASEGT. The CDR3 totals 14 residues. CDR3 residues: CASLGGKLVYGYTF. The CDR3 DNA follows: TGTGCCAGCTTAGGCGGAAAACTAGTCTATGGCTACACCTTC.

The rearrangement links TRBV6-1 to TRBJ2-7; 8 bases match TRBD1. Germline V gene lookup returns CDR1 MNHNS and CDR2 SASEGT. CDR3 size: 15 residues. With 6 bases clipped from V and 2 bases from J, the junction kept 9 bases outside the gene matches. In DNA, the CDR3 is TGTGCCAGCAGCCCGCAGGGGGCATTACCCTACGAGCAGTACTTC. This encodes CASSPQGALPYEQYF.

The gene calls are TRBV29-1 and TRBJ1-4; TRBD1 is a possible D gene (6 bases). With 6 bases removed from V and 4 bases from J, the gap between germline ends came to 9 bases. This CDR3 contains 12 residues. Germline CDR1 SQVTM, CDR2 ANQGSEA. The chain's CDR3 is CSVRGDNEKLFF. CDR3 bases: TGCAGCGTCAGGGGCGATAATGAAAAACTGTTTTTT.

The genes are TRBV5-4 and TRBJ1-1, with D unresolved. This CDR3 has 16 residues. From germline, CDR1 is SGHNT and CDR2 YYREEE (reference sequence). The germline V and J ends were trimmed by 0 bases and 4 bases, with 16 bases remaining between them. The CDR3: CASSLGGPVGGTEAFF. The DNA for the CDR3 is TGTGCCAGCAGCTTGGGGGGTCCCGTAGGTGGCACTGAAGCTTTCTTT.

The rearrangement uses TRBV6-4 and TRBJ2-1; D may be TRBD1 (5 bases). CDR1 MRHNA and CDR2 SNTAGT come from the germline V gene. Trimming pared 0 bases from V and 7 bases from J, leaving 19 bases between. The CDR3 consists of 17 residues. In DNA form, the CDR3 reads TGTGCCAGCAGTGACTCGAGATCGATTTCAGGGATAAATGAGCAGTTCTTC. Translating it yields CASSDSRSISGINEQFF.

The V and J genes are TRBV27 and TRBJ2-1, with D unclear. The CDR3 is 13 residues long. The germline gives CDR1 MNHEY, CDR2 SMNVEV (reference sequence). Trimming shortened V by 5 bases and J by 6 bases, and 11 bases separated the two germline ends. The CDR3 loop is CASSTGRRNEQFF. Here the CDR3 DNA reads TGTGCCAGCAGTACGGGCCGCCGCAATGAGCAGTTCTTC.

This clone showed up just a few times. The V call is TRBV27, the J call TRBJ2-7; D possibly matches TRBD1 or TRBD2 (5 bases each). This CDR3 is built from 12 residues. From germline, CDR1 is MNHEY and CDR2 SMNVEV (reference sequence). V lost 5 bases and J lost 9, with 14 bases in between. The CDR3 nucleotides read TGTGCCAGCAGTCCGGGACCTACACTGCAGTACTTC. It specifies CASSPGPTLQYF.